This is a list of T cell receptor beta chains from one sample in a study of T cell responses to AZD1222 COVID-19 vaccine. Measured with immunoSEQ multiplex PCR; TCRdb has only the in-frame clones, and not every one. Of 75,000 to 95,000 clones listed, around 93% were seen once; the top ten hold about 30%. The specimen was peripheral blood, collected 28 days after the second AZD1222 dose. Source of these receptors: an adult who received the AZD1222 COVID-19 vaccine. Each CDR3 is given with its conserved first and last residue.

v_call,cdr3_aa
TRBV7-9,CASSLARGTGFDGYTF
TRBV6-5,CATPGGHSTDTQYF
TRBV19,CASSGGGNRYEQYF
TRBV5-1,CASSLAGGLETQYF
TRBV13,CASSLVGRSSYEQYF
TRBV5-6,CASSPKRGRANTEAFF
TRBV7-2,CASSSGGGDGNTIYF
TRBV7-8,CASSREGGETQYF
TRBV4-3,CASSQELGLAARLEQYF
TRBV15,CATSRGRLGLYNEQFF
TRBV9,CASSTGGAGKNIQYF
TRBV29-1,CSVPGGRAMNTEAFF
TRBV5-1,CASSLVQVPFEQYF
TRBV28,CASTRLPGNTIYF
TRBV30,CAWTSGQNIQYF
TRBV28,CASSLRPGLATDTQYF
TRBV3-1/TRBV3-2,CASSHLRAFGEQYF
TRBV7-6,CASSHGLAGRGSYNEQFF
TRBV5-6,CASSGVGREGEKLFF
TRBV5-4,CASSLGQSGAFF
TRBV15,CATSRDGGQGSEQFF
TRBV6-5,CASSYLDRAYGYTF
TRBV7-3,CASSLTGNTGELFF
TRBV9,CASSVEVTHYGYTF
TRBV25-1,CASSYPGGYQPQHF
TRBV5-6,CASSPGAGGSYEQYF
TRBV3-1/TRBV3-2,CASSLGVGEQYF
TRBV27,CASSSLPGTSGGELFF
TRBV2,CASGSGNSPLHF
TRBV7-9,CASSLGSTGTDTQYF
TRBV28,CASTKSSGRRTFTDTQYF
TRBV7-9,CASRLGAGYEQYF
TRBV5-1,CASSFGGGMNTEAFF
TRBV11-2,CASSLAVLREQYF
TRBV24-1,CATDRDRANTGELFF
TRBV5-1,CASSARQGHPTEAFF
TRBV7-9,CASSLSGPSEAFF
TRBV28,CASSLPTAIGNTIYF
TRBV6-5,CASSYGPGGNEQFF
TRBV2,CASSVEGKSNQPQHF
TRBV5-1,CASSEGSTNEKLFF
TRBV2,CASSRDRRREDTQYF
TRBV24-1,CATSDTGGVETQYF
TRBV4-3,CASSQDMGIVNEQFF
TRBV24-1,CATSGEGGSGNEQFF
TRBV7-2,CASSLLVSAQGTLHF
TRBV28,CASSLTQGSDTQYF
TRBV29-1,CSAKQGSPDTQYF
TRBV5-3,CAPAGDSREQYF
TRBV29-1,CSVEGGARNEKLFF
TRBV5-1,CASSLARSGAPPDTQYF
TRBV4-3,CASSQDQGLEQFF
TRBV19,CASSIPLQDEYGYTF
TRBV3-1/TRBV3-2,CASSQDRGQPQHF